The 19 T cell receptor beta chains given below trace back to one sample, sequenced in a study of blood T cell repertoires in COVID-19. Clones were sequenced by immunoSEQ multiplex PCR, and TCRdb holds only the in-frame ones, with some missing. The table includes under 120,000 clones, roughly 84% detected once. The sample consisted of peripheral blood. These receptors came from a human donor in a cohort sampled during active COVID-19.

This CDR3 reads CASSGGGQRVDNEQFF. CDR3 coding DNA: TGCGCCAGCAGCGGCGGGGGCCAGCGGGTCGACAATGAGCAGTTCTTC. V and J are TRBV5-1 and TRBJ2-1, with a tentative D call TRBD2 (7 bases). V lost 4 bases, J lost 5 bases, and 19 bases lay in between. Germline loops: CDR1 SGHRS, CDR2 YFSETQ. This CDR3 comprises 16 residues.

The rearrangement links TRBV9 to TRBJ2-1; D not resolved. The CDR3 sequence is 16 residues long. Germline CDR1 is SGDLS and CDR2 is YYNGEE. The V and J ends lost 2 bases and 8 bases respectively, with 20 bases between them. The CDR3 loop is CASSVDWWSQSDEQFF. CDR3 nucleotide sequence: TGTGCCAGCAGCGTCGATTGGTGGAGCCAGTCGGATGAGCAGTTCTTC. Supplemented by reference TRBV9 and TRBJ2-1, the full variable domain reads DSGVTQTPKHLITATGQRVTLRCSPRSGDLSVYWYQQSLDQGLQFLIQYYNGEERAKGNILERFSAQQFPDLHSELNLSSLELGDSALYFCASSVDWWSQSDEQFFGPGTRLTVL.

This clone was counted between two and nine times. This sequence joins TRBV6-6 and TRBJ1-5; perhaps TRBD1 as D (5 bases). The CDR3 has 15 residues. V dropped 4 bases and J dropped 3 bases, with 13 bases sitting between them. Germline lookup yields CDR1 MNHNY and CDR2 SVGAGI (reference sequence). The CDR3 here is CASSSHEQDNQPQHF. Here the CDR3 DNA reads TGTGCCAGCAGTTCACACGAACAGGACAATCAGCCCCAGCATTTT.

The rearrangement uses TRBV6-2 or TRBV6-3 and TRBJ1-3; D is undetermined. The V and J ends lost 3 bases and 1 base respectively, with 7 bases between them. This CDR3 is built from 14 residues. Germline V gene data show CDR1 as MNHEY and CDR2 as SVGEGT. The CDR3 here is CASSYPGSGNTIYF. The CDR3 DNA follows: TGTGCCAGCAGTTATCCGGGATCTGGAAACACCATATATTTT.

The V gene is TRBV28, the J gene TRBJ1-1; the match to TRBD1 covers 7 bases. CDR1 and CDR2 from the germline V gene are MDHEN and SYDVKM. V dropped 4 bases and J dropped 5; count of bases not matched to a gene: 10. The CDR3 has 15 residues. CDR3 residues: CASSSYRGEGTEAFF. The CDR3 region has the DNA TGTGCCAGCAGTTCTTACAGGGGAGAGGGTACTGAAGCTTTCTTT. Based on the CDR3 plus reference TRBV28 and TRBJ1-1, the full variable domain is DVKVTQSSRYLVKRTGEKVFLECVQDMDHENMFWYRQDPGLGLRLIYFSYDVKMKEKGDIPEGYSVSREKKERFSLILESASTNQTSMYLCASSSYRGEGTEAFFGQGTRLTVV.

The rearrangement uses TRBV30 and TRBJ2-5; 10 bases match TRBD2. The germline V gene has CDR1 GTSNPN and CDR2 SVGIG (reference sequence). There are 15 residues in the CDR3. The trim removed 0 bases at V and 5 bases at J, leaving 6 bases unmatched. In DNA, the CDR3 is TGTGCCTGGAGTGTACCAGAAGCGGGGGGGGAGACCCAGTACTTC. Amino acid sequence: CAWSVPEAGGETQYF.

This clone was counted a single time. The rearrangement links TRBV4-3 to TRBJ1-4, with unresolved D. The CDR3 loop spans 16 amino acids. V was shortened by 1 base and J by 6 bases, with 15 bases between the two germline ends. CDR1 LGHNA and CDR2 YSLEER come from the germline V gene. In nucleotides, the CDR3 is TGCGCCAGCAGCCAAGTAGTTGGGGAGGGCTATGAAAAACTGTTTTTT. This sequence encodes CASSQVVGEGYEKLFF.

The rearrangement uses TRBV11-2 and TRBJ2-3; TRBD2 agrees at 7 bases. The V gene end was trimmed by 7 bases and the J gene end by 6 bases; junction bases not matched to a gene: 16. The germline gives CDR1 SGHAT, CDR2 FQNNGV. CDR3 size: 16 residues. As DNA, the CDR3 is TGTGCCAGCATCGTGTCCGGGATGGGACTATTGGATACGCAGTATTTT. Its translation: CASIVSGMGLLDTQYF.

This chain connects TRBV6-6 to TRBJ2-5; 8 nucleotides agree with TRBD2. The germline gives CDR1 MNHNY, CDR2 SVGAGI (reference sequence). Germline trimming cut 5 bases from V and 1 base from J; bases unmatched to any gene: 3. The CDR3 has 14 amino acids. CDR3 bases: TGTGCCAGCAGTCAGCGGGAGAGCCAAGAGACCCAGTACTTC. This gives the protein CASSQRESQETQYF.

The chain uses TRBV6-5 and TRBJ2-6, with 7 bases that match TRBD1. Trimming took 9 bases from V and 4 from J; bases not matched to a gene: 3. Germline CDR1 is MNHEY and CDR2 is SVGAGI. The CDR3 has 13 residues. The CDR3 DNA reads TGTGCCAGTAAACAGGGGGGGGCCAACGTCCTGACTTTC. Amino acids: CASKQGGANVLTF.

This chain links TRBV28 with TRBJ1-1; 8 positions agree with TRBD1. The V gene end was trimmed by 6 bases and the J gene end by 4 bases; junction bases not matched to a gene: 7. Germline V gene data show CDR1 as MDHEN and CDR2 as SYDVKM. There are 14 residues in the CDR3. CDR3 coding DNA: TGTGCCAGCAGGGGGGGACAGGCAGGCACTGAAGCTTTCTTT. Its protein is CASRGGQAGTEAFF.

This clone was seen a single time. The chain has TRBV9 and TRBJ1-6; 7 nucleotides line up with TRBD1. V gave up 0 bases and J gave up 7 bases; unmatched junction bases: 7. Per the germline V gene, CDR1 is SGDLS and CDR2 is YYNGEE. This CDR3 comprises 16 residues. The CDR3 here is CASSVAGGGTNSPLHF. The DNA of the CDR3 is TGTGCCAGCAGCGTAGCAGGGGGTGGCACAAATTCACCCCTCCACTTT.

The chain employs TRBV7-2 and TRBJ2-1; 10 nucleotides match TRBD2. The V gene end was trimmed by 9 bases and the J gene end by 4 bases; junction bases not matched to a gene: 6. Germline CDR1 is SGHTA and CDR2 is FQGNSA. The CDR3 consists of 14 residues. In DNA form, the CDR3 reads TGTGCCAGAACGAGACTAGCGGGTTACAATGAGCAGTTCTTC. Protein sequence: CARTRLAGYNEQFF.

V is TRBV11-2 and J is TRBJ2-7; D might be TRBD2 (6 bases). The CDR3 covers 13 residues. Per germline, CDR1 SGHAT and CDR2 FQNNGV. Trimming stripped 3 bases from V and 4 bases from J, with 10 bases between. CDR3 sequence: CASSLASEYEQYF. CDR3 sequence (DNA): TGTGCCAGCAGCTTGGCTAGCGAATACGAGCAGTACTTC.

V usage is TRBV9 and J usage is TRBJ1-6, with D possibly being TRBD1 (5 bases). V lost 0 bases to trimming and J lost 0 bases, with 10 bases between them. This CDR3 spans 17 amino acids. Per germline, CDR1 SGDLS and CDR2 YYNGEE. The chain's CDR3 is CASSVEGMSSYNSPLHF. Written as DNA, the CDR3 is TGTGCCAGCAGCGTAGAGGGGATGAGCTCCTATAATTCACCCCTCCACTTT.

V is TRBV5-1 and J is TRBJ2-5; 9 bases line up with TRBD2. Germline assignment: CDR1 SGHRS and CDR2 YFSETQ. The CDR3 runs to 16 residues. After removal of 0 bases from V and 1 base from J, the junction contained 4 bases not matched to a gene. The CDR3 DNA is TGCGCCAGCAGCTTGGCCATGCGGGAGGGCCAAGAGACCCAGTACTTC. It is translated as CASSLAMREGQETQYF.

The chain joins TRBV6-2 or TRBV6-3 to TRBJ2-3, with D possibly being TRBD2 (6 bases). V lost 2 bases to trimming and J lost 2 bases, with 26 bases between them. The CDR3 totals 20 residues. Per germline, CDR1 MNHEY and CDR2 SVGEGT. CDR3 bases: TGTGCCAGCAGTTACGAGTTTTGGACCAGCGGGTATCTCCCCACAGATACGCAGTATTTT. Protein: CASSYEFWTSGYLPTDTQYF.

The chain couples TRBV28 to TRBJ2-5; 9 positions agree with TRBD1. V dropped 5 bases and J dropped 5; count of bases not matched to a gene: 9. This CDR3 spans 15 amino acids. In germline, CDR1 is MDHEN, CDR2 SYDVKM. The CDR3 is CASSALTGGWETQYF. CDR3 DNA sequence: TGTGCCAGCAGTGCCCTAACAGGGGGCTGGGAGACCCAGTACTTC.

J is TRBJ1-4 and V is TRBV5-1, with a weak D call TRBD1 (5 bases). Between the trimmed V and J ends, which lost 6 bases and 1 base, there was a span of 13 bases. Germline V CDR1 and CDR2: SGHRS, YFSETQ. The CDR3 is 15 residues long. CDR3 sequence reads: CASTTSGGTNEKLFF. DNA of the CDR3: TGCGCCAGCACCACCTCCGGGGGAACTAATGAAAAACTGTTTTTT.